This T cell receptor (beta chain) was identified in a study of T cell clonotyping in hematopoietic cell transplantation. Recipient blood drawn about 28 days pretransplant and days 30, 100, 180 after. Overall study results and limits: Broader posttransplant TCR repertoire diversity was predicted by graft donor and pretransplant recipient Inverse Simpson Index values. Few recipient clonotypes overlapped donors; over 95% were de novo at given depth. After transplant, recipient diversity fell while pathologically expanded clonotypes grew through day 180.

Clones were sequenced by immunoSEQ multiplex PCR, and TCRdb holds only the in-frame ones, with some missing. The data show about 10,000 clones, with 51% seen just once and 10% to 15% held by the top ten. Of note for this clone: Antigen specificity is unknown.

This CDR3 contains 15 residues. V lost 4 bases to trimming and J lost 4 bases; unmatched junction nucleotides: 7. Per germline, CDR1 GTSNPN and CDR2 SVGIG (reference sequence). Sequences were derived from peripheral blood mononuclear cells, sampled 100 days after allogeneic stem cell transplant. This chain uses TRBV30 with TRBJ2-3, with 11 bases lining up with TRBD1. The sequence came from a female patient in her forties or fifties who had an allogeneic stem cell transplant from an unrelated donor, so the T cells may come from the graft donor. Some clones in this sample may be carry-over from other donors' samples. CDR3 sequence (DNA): TGTGCCTGGACCAAAGGACAGGGGGCCGCAGATACGCAGTATTTT. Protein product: CAWTKGQGAADTQYF.